This T cell receptor beta chain was sequenced for a study of control samples from healthy donors and cancer patients. Germline values: CDR1 MDHEN, CDR2 SYDVKM. The CDR3 extends over 14 amino acids. J gave up 14 bases and V 3 bases, and 13 bases lay outside the gene matches. The protocol was immunoSEQ multiplex PCR, while the TCRdb copy is restricted to in-frame clones and leaves out a portion. The table includes around 160,000 clones, over 85% detected once. The sequence derives from a man aged 18 to 30 in good health. The sample taken for sequencing was blood. The V gene is TRBV28, the J gene TRBJ2-1, with 7 bases identical to TRBD2. The DNA of the CDR3 is TGTGCCAGCAGTTTTTACTCTGTGGCGGGAGTGAAGTTCTTC. This translates into CASSFYSVAGVKFF. The entire variable domain, with the rest obtained from reference TRBV28 and TRBJ2-1, is as follows: DVKVTQSSRYLVKRTGEKVFLECVQDMDHENMFWYRQDPGLGLRLIYFSYDVKMKEKGDIPEGYSVSREKKERFSLILESASTNQTSMYLCASSFYSVAGVKFFGPGTRLTVL.